This T cell receptor beta chain was captured in a study of OX40 agonist ivuxolimab in advanced cancers. This table comes from immunoSEQ multiplex PCR, and its TCRdb copy is limited to in-frame clones, with some not included. The top ten hold roughly 0.66% of the sample, which has around 76,000 clones, about 82% seen once. This specimen was CD4+ or CD8+ T cells sorted from blood, taken in a trial of the OX40 agonist ivuxolimab. The TCR was taken from an adult with an advanced solid tumor such as melanoma, head and neck, liver or kidney cancer.

DNA for the CDR3: TGTGCCAGCTCCACGCTTTTGGGGGGGCTGGAGACCCAGTACTTC. It yields the protein CASSTLLGGLETQYF. V usage is TRBV6-5 and J usage is TRBJ2-5, with D possibly TRBD2 on 7 matching bases. CDR1 MNHEY and CDR2 SVGAGI come from the germline V gene. This CDR3 spans 15 amino acids. V was cut by 8 bases and J by 5 bases, with 21 bases left in between.